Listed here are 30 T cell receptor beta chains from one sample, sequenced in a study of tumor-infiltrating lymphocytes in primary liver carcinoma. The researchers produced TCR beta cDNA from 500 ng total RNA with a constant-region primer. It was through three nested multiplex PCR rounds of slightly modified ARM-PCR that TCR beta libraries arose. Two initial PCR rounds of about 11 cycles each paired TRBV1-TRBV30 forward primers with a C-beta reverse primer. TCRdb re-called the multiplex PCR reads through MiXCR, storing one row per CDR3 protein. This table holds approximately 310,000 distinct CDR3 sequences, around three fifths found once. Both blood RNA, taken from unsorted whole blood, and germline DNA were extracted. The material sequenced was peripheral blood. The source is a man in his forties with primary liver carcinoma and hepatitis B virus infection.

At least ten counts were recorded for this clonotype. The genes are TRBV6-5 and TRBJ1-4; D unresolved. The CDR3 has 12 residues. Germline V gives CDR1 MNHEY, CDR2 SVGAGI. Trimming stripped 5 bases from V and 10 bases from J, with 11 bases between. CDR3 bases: TGTGCCAGCAGTACCCCTCCGGGAAAACTGTTTTTT. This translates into CASSTPPGKLFF.

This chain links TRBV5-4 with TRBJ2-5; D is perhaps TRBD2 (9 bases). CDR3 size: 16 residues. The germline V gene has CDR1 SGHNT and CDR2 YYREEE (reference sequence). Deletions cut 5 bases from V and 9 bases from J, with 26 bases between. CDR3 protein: CASSKPGLAPDRAQYF. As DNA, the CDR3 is TGTGCCAGCAGTAAACCGGGACTAGCCCCGGACAGGGCCCAGTACTTC.

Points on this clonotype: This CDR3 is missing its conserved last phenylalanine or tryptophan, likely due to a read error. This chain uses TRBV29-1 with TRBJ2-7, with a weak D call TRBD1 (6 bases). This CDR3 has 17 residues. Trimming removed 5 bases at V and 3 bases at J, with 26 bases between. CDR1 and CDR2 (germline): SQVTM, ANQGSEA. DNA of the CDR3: TGCAGCGTTTTCTTGTTGATTAGGGCAGGGGCCCTCTACGAGCAGTACTCC. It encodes CSVFLLIRAGALYEQYS.

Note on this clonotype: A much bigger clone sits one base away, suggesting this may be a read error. CDR3 nucleotide sequence: TGTACCAGCAGTAGAGTCGGGGGGCTTGGCTACACCTTC. Translation gives CTSSRVGGLGYTF. The chain has TRBV6-5 and TRBJ1-2, with D possibly TRBD1 on 6 matching bases. The CDR3 loop spans 13 amino acids. Germline CDR1 and CDR2: MNHEY and SVGAGI.

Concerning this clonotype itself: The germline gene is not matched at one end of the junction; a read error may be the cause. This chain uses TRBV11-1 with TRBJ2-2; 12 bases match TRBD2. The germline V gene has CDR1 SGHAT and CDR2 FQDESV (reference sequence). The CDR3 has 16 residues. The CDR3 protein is CASSLGLAGRNGELLF. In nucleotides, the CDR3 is TGTGCCAGCAGCTTGGGACTAGCGGGTCGCAACGGGGAGCTGTTATTT.

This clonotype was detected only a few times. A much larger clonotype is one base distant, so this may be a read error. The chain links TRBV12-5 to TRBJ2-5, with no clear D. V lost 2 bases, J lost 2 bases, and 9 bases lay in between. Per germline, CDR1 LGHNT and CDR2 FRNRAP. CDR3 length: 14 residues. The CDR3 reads CASGLSTQQETQYF. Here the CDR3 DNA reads TGTGCTAGTGGTTTGTCGACACAACAAGAGACCCAGTACTTC. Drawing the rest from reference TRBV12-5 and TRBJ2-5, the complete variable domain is DARVTQTPRHKVTEMGQEVTMRCQPILGHNTVFWYRQTMMQGLELLAYFRNRAPLDDSGMPKDRFSAEMPDATLATLKIQPSEPRDSAVYFCASGLSTQQETQYFGPGTRLLVL.

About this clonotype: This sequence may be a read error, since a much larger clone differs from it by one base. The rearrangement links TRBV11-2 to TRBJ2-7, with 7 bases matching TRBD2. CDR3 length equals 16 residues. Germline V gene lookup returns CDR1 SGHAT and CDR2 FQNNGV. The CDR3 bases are TGTGCCAGCAGCTTAGTTCGGGGGAGGGTCTTCCACGAGCAGCACTTC. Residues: CASSLVRGRVFHEQHF. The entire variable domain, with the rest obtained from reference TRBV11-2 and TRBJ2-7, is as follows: EAGVAQSPRYKIIEKRQSVAFWCNPISGHATLYWYQQILGQGPKLLIQFQNNGVVDDSQLPKDRFSAERLKGVDSTLKIQPAKLEDSAVYLCASSLVRGRVFHEQHFGPGTRLTVT.

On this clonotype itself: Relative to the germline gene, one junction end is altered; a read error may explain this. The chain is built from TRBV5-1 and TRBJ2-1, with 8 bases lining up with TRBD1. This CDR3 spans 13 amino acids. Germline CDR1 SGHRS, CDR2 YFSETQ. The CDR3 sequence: CASSYGQGGEEFF. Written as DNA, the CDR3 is TGCGCCAGCAGCTACGGACAGGGCGGTGAGGAGTTCTTC.

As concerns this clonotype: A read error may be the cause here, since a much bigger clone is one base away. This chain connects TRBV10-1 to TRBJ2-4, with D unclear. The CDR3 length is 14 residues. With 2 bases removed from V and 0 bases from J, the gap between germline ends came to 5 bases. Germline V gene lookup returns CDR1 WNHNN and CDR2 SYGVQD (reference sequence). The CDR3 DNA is TGCGCCAGCAGTGAGGAGGAAGCCAAAAACATTCAGTACTTC. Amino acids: CASSEEEAKNIQYF.

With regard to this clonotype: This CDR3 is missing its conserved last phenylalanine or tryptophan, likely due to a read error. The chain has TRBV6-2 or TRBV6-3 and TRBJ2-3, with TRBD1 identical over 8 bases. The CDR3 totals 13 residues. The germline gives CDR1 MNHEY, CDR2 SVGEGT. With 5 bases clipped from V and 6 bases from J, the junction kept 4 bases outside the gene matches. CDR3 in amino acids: CASSPGGSDTQYL. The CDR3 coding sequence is TGTGCCAGCAGTCCAGGGGGCTCCGATACGCAGTATCTT.

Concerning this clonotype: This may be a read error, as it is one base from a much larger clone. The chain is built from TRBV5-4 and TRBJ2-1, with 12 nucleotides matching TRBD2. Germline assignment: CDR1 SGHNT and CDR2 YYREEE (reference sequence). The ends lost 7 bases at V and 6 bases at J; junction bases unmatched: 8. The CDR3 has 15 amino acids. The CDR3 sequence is CASGWASGRANEQFF. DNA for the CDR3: TGTGCCAGCGGCTGGGCTAGCGGGAGGGCCAATGAGCAGTTCTTC.

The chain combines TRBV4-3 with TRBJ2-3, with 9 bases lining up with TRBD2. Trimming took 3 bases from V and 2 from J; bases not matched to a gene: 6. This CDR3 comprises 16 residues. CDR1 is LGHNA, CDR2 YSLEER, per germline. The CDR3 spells CASSQGTSWITDTQYF. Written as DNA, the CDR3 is TGCGCCAGCAGCCAGGGGACTAGCTGGATCACAGATACGCAGTATTTT.

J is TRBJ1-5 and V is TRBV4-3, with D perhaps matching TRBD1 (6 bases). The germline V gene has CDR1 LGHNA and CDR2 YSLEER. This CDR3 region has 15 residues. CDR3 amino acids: CTSSQDRFVNQPQHF. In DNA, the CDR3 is TGCACTAGCAGCCAAGACAGGTTCGTAAATCAGCCCCAGCATTTT.

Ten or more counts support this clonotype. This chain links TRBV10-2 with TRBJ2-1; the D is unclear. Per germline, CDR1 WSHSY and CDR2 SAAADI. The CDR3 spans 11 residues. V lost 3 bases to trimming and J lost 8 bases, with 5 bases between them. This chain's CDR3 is CASSEYDEQFF. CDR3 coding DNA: TGCGCCAGCAGTGAATACGATGAGCAGTTCTTC.

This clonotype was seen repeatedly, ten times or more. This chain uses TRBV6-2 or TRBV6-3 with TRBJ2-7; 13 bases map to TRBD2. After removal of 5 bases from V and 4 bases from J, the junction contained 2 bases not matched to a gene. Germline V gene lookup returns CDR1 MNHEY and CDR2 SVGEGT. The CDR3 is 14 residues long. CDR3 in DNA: TGTGCCAGCAGTCGGACTAGCGGGAGTTACGAGCAGTACTTC. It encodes CASSRTSGSYEQYF.

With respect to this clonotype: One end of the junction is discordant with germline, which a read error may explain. The CDR3 protein is CPSSQDAQAADEQYF. The DNA for the CDR3 is TGCCCCAGCAGCCAAGACGCCCAAGCCGCAGACGAGCAGTACTTC. This chain connects TRBV4-3 to TRBJ2-7; D remains unclear. This CDR3 comprises 15 residues. Germline V CDR1 and CDR2: LGHNA, YSLEER.

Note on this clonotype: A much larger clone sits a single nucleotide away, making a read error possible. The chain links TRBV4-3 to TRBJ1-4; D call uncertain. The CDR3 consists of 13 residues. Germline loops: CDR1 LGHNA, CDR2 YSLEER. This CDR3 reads CASSHSQNEKLSF. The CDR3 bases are TGCGCCAGCAGCCACAGCCAGAATGAAAAACTGTCTTTT.

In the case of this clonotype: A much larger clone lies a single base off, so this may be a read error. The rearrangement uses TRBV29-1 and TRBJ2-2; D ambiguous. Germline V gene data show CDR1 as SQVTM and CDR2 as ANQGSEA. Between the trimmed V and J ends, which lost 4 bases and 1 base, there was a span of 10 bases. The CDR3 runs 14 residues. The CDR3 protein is CSVVGRRNTGELFF. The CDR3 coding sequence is TGCAGCGTTGTAGGAAGGCGGAACACCGGGGAGCTGTTTTTT.

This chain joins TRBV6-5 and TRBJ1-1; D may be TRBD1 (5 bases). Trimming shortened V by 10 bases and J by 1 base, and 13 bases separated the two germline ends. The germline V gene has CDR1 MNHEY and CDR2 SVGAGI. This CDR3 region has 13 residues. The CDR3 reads CATGVPGNTEAFF. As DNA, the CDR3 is TGTGCCACGGGGGTCCCGGGGAACACTGAAGCTTTCTTT.

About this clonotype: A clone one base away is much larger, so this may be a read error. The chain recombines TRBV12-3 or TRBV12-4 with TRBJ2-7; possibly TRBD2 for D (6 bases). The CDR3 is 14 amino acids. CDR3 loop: CASSLAGTGIEHYF. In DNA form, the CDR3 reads TGTGCCAGCAGTTTAGCGGGGACTGGGATCGAGCACTACTTC.

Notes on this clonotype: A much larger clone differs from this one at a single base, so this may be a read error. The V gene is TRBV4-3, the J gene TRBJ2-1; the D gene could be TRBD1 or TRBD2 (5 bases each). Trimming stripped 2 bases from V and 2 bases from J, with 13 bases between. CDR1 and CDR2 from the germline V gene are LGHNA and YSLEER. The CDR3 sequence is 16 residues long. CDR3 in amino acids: CASSQLRSGPYNEQFF. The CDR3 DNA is TGCGCCAGCAGCCAACTGAGATCGGGACCCTACAATGAGCAGTTCTTC.

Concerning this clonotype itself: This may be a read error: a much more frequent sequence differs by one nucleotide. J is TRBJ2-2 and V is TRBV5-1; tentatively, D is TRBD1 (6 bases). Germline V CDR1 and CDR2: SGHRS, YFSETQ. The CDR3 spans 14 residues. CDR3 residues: CASSSGQPTRELFF. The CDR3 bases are TGCGCCAGCAGCTCAGGACAGCCCACCCGGGAGCTGTTTTTT.

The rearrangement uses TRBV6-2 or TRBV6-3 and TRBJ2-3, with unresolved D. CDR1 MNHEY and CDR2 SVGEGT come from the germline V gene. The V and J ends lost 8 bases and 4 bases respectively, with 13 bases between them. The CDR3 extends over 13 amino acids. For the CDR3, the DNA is TGTGCCAGCCTTCCTCACAGCGCAGATACGCAGTATTTT. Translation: CASLPHSADTQYF.

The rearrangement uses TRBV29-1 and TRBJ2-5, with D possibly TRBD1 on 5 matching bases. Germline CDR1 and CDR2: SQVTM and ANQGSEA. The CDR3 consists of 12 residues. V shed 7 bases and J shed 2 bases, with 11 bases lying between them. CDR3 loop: CSGEQAQETQYF. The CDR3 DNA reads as TGCAGCGGCGAACAGGCTCAAGAGACCCAGTACTTC.

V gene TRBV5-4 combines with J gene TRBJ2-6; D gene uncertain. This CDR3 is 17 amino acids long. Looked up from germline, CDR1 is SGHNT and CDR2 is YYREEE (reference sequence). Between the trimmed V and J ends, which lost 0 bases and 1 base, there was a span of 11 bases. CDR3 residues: CASSLGVSGSGANVLTF. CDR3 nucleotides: TGTGCCAGCAGCTTGGGAGTATCCGGGTCTGGGGCCAACGTCCTGACTTTC. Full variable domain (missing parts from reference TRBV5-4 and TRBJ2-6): ETGVTQSPTHLIKTRGQQVTLRCSSQSGHNTVSWYQQALGQGPQFIFQYYREEENGRGNFPPRFSGLQFPNYSSELNVNALELDDSALYLCASSLGVSGSGANVLTFGAGSRLTVL.

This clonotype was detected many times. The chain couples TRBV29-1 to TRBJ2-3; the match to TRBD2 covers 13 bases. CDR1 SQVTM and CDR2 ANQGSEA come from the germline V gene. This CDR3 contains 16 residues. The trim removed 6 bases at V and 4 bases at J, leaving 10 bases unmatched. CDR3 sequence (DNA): TGCAGCGTACCCCAAGGACTAGCGGGAGTGGCAGATACGCAGTATTTT. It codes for CSVPQGLAGVADTQYF.

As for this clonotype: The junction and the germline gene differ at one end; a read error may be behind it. The CDR3 is CGSSSQGAGDTQYF. CDR3 in DNA: TGTGGCAGCAGTTCTCAGGGGGCGGGAGATACGCAGTATTTT. V and J are TRBV28 and TRBJ2-3, with 8 positions matching TRBD1. The CDR3 sequence is 14 residues long. Germline V lookup: CDR1 MDHEN, CDR2 SYDVKM.

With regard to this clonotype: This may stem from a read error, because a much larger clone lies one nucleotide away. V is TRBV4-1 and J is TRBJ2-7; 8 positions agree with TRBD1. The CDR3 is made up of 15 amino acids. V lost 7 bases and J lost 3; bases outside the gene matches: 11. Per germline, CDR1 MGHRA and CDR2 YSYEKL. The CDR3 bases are TGCGCCAGCAACCGAATTGACAGGGGAGACTACGAGCAGTACTTC. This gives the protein CASNRIDRGDYEQYF.

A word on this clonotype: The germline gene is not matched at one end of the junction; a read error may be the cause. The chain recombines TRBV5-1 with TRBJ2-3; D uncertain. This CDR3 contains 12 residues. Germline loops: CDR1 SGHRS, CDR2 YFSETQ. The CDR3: CGSSLNTDTQYF. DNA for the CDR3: TGCGGCAGCAGCTTGAACACAGATACGCAGTATTTT.

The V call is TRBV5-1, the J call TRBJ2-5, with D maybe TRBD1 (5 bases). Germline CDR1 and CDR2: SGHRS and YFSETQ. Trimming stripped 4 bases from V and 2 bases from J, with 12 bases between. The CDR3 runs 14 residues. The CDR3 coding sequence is TGCGCCAGCAGCCCTAGACAGACTCAAGAGACCCAGTACTTC. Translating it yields CASSPRQTQETQYF.